The following is a TCR beta chain sequence with its context. In this sample, this clone turned up a few times. There is no known antigen for this receptor. It has no much larger one-base neighbor in the sample; base qualities were not kept. The data are from a study of blood T cell repertoires in COVID-19 (dated by TCRdb to 2018 to 2020). Describing the broader study: The collaborator samples originated in the United States, Italy and Spain and spanned the acute and convalescent phases of COVID-19. The prospective study material was composed of cDNA or gDNA derived from T cells, B-cell-depleted T cells, or PBMCs. Deeply sampled blood TCRbeta repertoires from subjects exposed to, actively infected with, or recovered from COVID-19 were included in the dataset. A freely available public database, intended as a resource for researchers studying the immune response to SARS-CoV-2, is where the repertoires were released. Samples came from the ongoing ImmuneRACE study (first 160 participants) plus 1,254 subjects from 6 global collaborators. Nearly every sample came with metadata listing a de-identified subject ID, COVID-19 status, age in years and sex. Where available, HLA class I and class II types were obtained from metadata supplied by the sample provider rather than from assay-based typing.

The CDR3, from cysteine to phenylalanine, totals 13 residues. This entry keeps only the CDR3 DNA: 39 bases, framed from base 1. The germline V and J ends show losses of 5 bases and 9 bases respectively, and no gene match explains 9 bases of the junction. Reading the germline V gene (reference sequence) gives CDR1 LNHDA and CDR2 SQIVND. TCRbeta CDR3 regions were amplified from genomic DNA by means of the immunoSEQ Assay, a bias-controlled multiplex PCR. Under the source paper's analysis protocol: Nucleated cell counts per sample were estimated from amplification of reference gene primers within the assay. Sequence reads were collapsed and filtered to measure the absolute abundance of every unique TCRbeta CDR3 rearrangement. For each sample, productive Simpson clonality was calculated as the square root of Simpson's diversity index across productive rearrangements. TCRdb provides this immuneACCESS table in a form limited to in-frame rearrangements. Some clones are lacking; in checked studies, under half of them reflect an unresolved V gene, and why the rest are absent is not known. Clonal size and the V and J genes are those of that table, whereas D and trimming came from the DNA. This sample comprises around 99,000 clones, around 83% of them detected only once. Together, the top ten hold 7.9% of the sample.

What the work shows at the level of the full study, not this receptor alone: The quantity of clinical and demographic metadata differed by source and by participant and was supplied without curation.

Collaborating institutions collected whole blood in K2EDTA tubes following their own protocols. Collaborator samples were shipped for TCRbeta analysis as frozen whole blood, isolated PBMCs, or DNA extracted from either sample type. This clonotype was obtained from a woman over 75 with active or convalescent COVID-19. Sequenced: peripheral blood. The rearrangement combines TRBV19 with TRBJ1-1, and 7 bases in between align with TRBD1. The nucleotide sequence is TGTGCCAGTAGTCCTGGGACAGCCGATAAAGCTTTCTTT. It specifies CASSPGTADKAFF.